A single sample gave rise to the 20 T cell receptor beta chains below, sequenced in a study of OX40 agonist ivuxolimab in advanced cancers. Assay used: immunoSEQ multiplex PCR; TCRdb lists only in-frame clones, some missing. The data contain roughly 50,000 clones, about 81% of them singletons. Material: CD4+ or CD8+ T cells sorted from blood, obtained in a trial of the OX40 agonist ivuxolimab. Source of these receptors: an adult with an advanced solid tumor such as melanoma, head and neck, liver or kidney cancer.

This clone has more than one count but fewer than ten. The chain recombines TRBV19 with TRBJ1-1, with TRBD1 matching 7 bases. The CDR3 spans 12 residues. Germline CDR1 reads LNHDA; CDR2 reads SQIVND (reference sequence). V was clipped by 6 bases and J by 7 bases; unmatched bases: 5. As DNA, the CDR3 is TGTGCCAGTAGACTTCGACAGGGTGAAGCTTTCTTT. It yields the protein CASRLRQGEAFF. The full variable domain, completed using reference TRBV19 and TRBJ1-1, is DGGITQSPKYLFRKEGQNVTLSCEQNLNHDAMYWYRQDPGQGLRLIYYSQIVNDFQKGDIAEGYSVSREKKESFPLTVTSAQKNPTAFYLCASRLRQGEAFFGQGTRLTVV.

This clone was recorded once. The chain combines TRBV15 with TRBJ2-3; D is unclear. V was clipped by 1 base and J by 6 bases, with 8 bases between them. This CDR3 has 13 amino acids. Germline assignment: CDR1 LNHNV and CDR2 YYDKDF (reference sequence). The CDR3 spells CATSRVIEDTQYF. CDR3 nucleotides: TGTGCCACCAGCAGAGTTATAGAGGATACGCAGTATTTT. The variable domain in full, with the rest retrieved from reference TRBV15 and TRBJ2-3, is DAMVIQNPRYQVTQFGKPVTLSCSQTLNHNVMYWYQQKSSQAPKLLFHYYDKDFNNEADTPDNFQSRRPNTSFCFLDIRSPGLGDTAMYLCATSRVIEDTQYFGPGTRLTVL.

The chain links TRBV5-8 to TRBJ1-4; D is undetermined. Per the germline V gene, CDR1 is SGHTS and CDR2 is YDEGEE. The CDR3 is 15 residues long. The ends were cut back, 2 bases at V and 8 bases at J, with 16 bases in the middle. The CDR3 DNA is TGTGCCAGCAGCTTCCTATTGAGGGCAGAGGAAAAACTGTTTTTT. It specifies CASSFLLRAEEKLFF.

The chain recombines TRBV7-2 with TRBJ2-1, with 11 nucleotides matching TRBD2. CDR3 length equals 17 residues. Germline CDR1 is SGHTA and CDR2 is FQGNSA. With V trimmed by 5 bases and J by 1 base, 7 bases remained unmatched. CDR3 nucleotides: TGTGCCAGCAGCCCCTCGGGACTAGCGGCTTCCTACAATGAGCAGTTCTTC. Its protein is CASSPSGLAASYNEQFF.

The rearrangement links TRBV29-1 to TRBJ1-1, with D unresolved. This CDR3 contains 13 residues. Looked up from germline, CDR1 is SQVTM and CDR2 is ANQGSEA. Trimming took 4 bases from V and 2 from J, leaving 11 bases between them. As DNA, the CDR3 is TGCAGCGTTGTGTTGAACATCAACACTGAAGCTTTCTTT. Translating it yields CSVVLNINTEAFF.

CDR3 amino acids: CASSEPLRNEQFF. CDR3 DNA: TGCGCCAGCAGTGAGCCCCTACGTAATGAGCAGTTCTTC. The chain joins TRBV10-1 to TRBJ2-1; D unclear. V was cut by 2 bases and J by 7 bases, with 9 bases left in between. There are 13 residues in the CDR3. Germline V gene sequence: CDR1 WNHNN, CDR2 SYGVQD (reference sequence).

CDR3 nucleotides: TGCAGCGTTGAACCCCTAAGGGGACAGGCACTTTCGAGCTCCTACGAGCAGTACTTC. It encodes CSVEPLRGQALSSSYEQYF. The chain employs TRBV29-1 and TRBJ2-7; TRBD1 matches 8 bases. The V segment lost 2 bases and the J segment 0 bases; nucleotides outside the gene matches: 18. The CDR3 consists of 19 residues. In germline, CDR1 is SQVTM, CDR2 ANQGSEA.

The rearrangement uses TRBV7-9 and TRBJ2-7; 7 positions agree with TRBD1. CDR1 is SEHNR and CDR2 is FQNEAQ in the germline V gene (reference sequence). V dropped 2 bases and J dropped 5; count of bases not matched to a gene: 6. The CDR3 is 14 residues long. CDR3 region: CASSLKQGIDEQYF. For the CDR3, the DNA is TGTGCCAGCAGCTTAAAACAGGGGATCGACGAGCAGTACTTC.

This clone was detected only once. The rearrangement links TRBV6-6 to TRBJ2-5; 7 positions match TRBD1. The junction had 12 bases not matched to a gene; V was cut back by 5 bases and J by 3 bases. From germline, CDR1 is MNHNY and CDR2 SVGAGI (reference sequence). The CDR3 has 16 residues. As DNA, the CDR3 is TGTGCCAGCAGTCCGCACAGGGGACGGGTTGAAGAGACCCAGTACTTC. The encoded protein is CASSPHRGRVEETQYF.

For the CDR3, the DNA is TGTGCCAGCAACCCGACAGGGACTTATGGCTACACCTTC. Protein product: CASNPTGTYGYTF. V gene TRBV6-6 combines with J gene TRBJ1-2; 7 nucleotides agree with TRBD1. V trimming: 7 bases; J trimming: 5 bases; junction bases outside the gene matches: 7. In germline, CDR1 is MNHNY, CDR2 SVGAGI (reference sequence). The CDR3 totals 13 residues.

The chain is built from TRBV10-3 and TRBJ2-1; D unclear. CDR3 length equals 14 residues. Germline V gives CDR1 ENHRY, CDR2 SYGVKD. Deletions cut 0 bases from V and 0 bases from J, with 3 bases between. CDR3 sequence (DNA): TGTGCCATCAGTGAGTCATCCTCCTACAATGAGCAGTTCTTC. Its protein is CAISESSSYNEQFF.

The CDR3 is CASSPRPGYREGSYEQYF. CDR3 nucleotide sequence: TGTGCCAGCAGCCCCCGCCCCGGGTACCGGGAGGGCTCCTACGAGCAGTACTTC. The chain combines TRBV7-9 with TRBJ2-7, with 8 nucleotides matching TRBD2. Germline loops: CDR1 SEHNR, CDR2 FQNEAQ (reference sequence). V lost 5 bases, J lost 0 bases, and 15 bases stayed unmatched. This CDR3 contains 18 residues.

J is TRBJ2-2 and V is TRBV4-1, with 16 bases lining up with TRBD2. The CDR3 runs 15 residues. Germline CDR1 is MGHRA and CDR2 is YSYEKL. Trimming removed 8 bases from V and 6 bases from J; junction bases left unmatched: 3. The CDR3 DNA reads TGCGCCAGCCTGGGACTAGCGGGAGGGTCCGGGGAGCTGTTTTTT. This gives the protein CASLGLAGGSGELFF.

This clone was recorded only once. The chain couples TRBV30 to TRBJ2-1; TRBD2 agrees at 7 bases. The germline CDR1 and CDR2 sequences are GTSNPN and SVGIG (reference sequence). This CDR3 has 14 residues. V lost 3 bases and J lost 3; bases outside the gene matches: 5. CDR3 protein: CAWRGASGYNEQFF. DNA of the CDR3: TGTGCCTGGAGAGGCGCTAGCGGCTACAATGAGCAGTTCTTC.

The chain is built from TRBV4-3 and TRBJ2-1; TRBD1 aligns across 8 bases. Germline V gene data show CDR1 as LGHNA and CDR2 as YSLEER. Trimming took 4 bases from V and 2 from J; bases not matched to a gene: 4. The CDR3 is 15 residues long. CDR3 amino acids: CASSPQGGAYNEQFF. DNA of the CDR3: TGCGCCAGCAGCCCACAGGGGGGCGCCTACAATGAGCAGTTCTTC.

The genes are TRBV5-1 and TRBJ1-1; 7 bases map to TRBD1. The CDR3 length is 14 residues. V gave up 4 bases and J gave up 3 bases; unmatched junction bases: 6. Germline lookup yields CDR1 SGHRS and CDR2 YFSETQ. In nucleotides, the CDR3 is TGCGCCAGCAGCAAAGACAGGGTAGACACTGAAGCTTTCTTT. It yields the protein CASSKDRVDTEAFF.

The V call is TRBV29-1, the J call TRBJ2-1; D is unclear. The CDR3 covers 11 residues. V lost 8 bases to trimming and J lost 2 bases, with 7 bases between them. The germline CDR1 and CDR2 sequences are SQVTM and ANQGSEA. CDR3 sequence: CSQRTYNEQFF. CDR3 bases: TGCAGCCAAAGGACCTACAATGAGCAGTTCTTC.

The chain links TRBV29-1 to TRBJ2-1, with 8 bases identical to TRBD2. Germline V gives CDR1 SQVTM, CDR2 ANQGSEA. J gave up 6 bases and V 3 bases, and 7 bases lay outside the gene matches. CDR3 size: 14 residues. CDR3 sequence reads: CSVDGSGVTNEQFF. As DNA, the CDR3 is TGCAGCGTTGATGGTAGCGGGGTAACCAATGAGCAGTTCTTC.

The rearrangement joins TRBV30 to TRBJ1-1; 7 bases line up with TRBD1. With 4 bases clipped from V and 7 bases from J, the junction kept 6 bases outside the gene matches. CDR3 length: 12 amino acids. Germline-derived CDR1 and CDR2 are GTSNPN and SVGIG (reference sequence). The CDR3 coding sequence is TGTGCCTGGACGATTGGGACAGATGAAGCTTTCTTT. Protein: CAWTIGTDEAFF.

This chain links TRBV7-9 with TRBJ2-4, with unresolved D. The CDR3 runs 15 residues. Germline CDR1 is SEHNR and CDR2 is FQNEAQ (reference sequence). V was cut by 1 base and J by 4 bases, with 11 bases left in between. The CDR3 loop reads CASSLGPQTKNIQYF. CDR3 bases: TGTGCCAGCAGCTTAGGGCCACAAACTAAAAACATTCAGTACTTC.